A single sample gave rise to the 18 T cell receptor beta chains below, sequenced in a study of blood T cell repertoires in COVID-19 (dated by TCRdb to about 2020). Library preparation used the immunoSEQ multiplex PCR assay. The clones in this table, taken by TCRdb from immuneACCESS, are in-frame only. Not every clone is retained; where verified, under half of the shortfall comes from an unresolved V gene, and the cause of the rest is unknown. The sample data list 120,000 to 150,000 clones, and approximately 90% of these were observed just once. About 4% of the sample is taken by the ten largest. The sample comprised PBMCs or T cells enriched from blood (not recorded which). These receptors were collected from a woman in her thirties or forties who had been exposed to COVID-19.

V gene TRBV19 combines with J gene TRBJ1-4; no definite D call. Between the trimmed V and J ends, which lost 3 bases and 0 bases, there was a span of 11 bases. Germline CDR1 and CDR2: LNHDA and SQIVND (reference sequence). This CDR3 region has 16 residues. CDR3 sequence reads: CASSIRITATNEKLFF. The DNA for the CDR3 is TGTGCCAGTAGTATTAGGATTACAGCAACTAATGAAAAACTGTTTTTT.

There are a few counts of this clone. CDR3 residues: CASSLFSGGGIDTQYF. Written as DNA, the CDR3 is TGTGCCAGCAGTTTATTTAGCGGGGGGGGGATTGATACGCAGTATTTT. J is TRBJ2-3 and V is TRBV28, with TRBD2 matching over 11 bases. CDR3 length equals 16 residues. V was clipped by 1 base and J by 6 bases; unmatched bases: 6. The germline CDR1 and CDR2 sequences are MDHEN and SYDVKM.

The CDR3 spells CASTPTGGTQPQHF. In DNA, the CDR3 is TGTGCCAGCACCCCCACAGGGGGCACTCAGCCCCAGCATTTT. The chain is built from TRBV2 and TRBJ1-5; 9 bases are a match to TRBD1. CDR1 and CDR2 from the germline V gene are SNHLY and FYNNEI. With 7 bases clipped from V and 6 bases from J, the junction kept 7 bases outside the gene matches. The CDR3 runs to 14 residues. Drawing the rest from reference TRBV2 and TRBJ1-5, the complete variable domain is EPEVTQTPSHQVTQMGQEVILRCVPISNHLYFYWYRQILGQKVEFLVSFYNNEISEKSEIFDDQFSVERPDGSNFTLKIRSTKLEDSAMYFCASTPTGGTQPQHFGDGTRLSIL.

The rearrangement joins TRBV9 to TRBJ1-3, with TRBD1 matching over 11 bases. CDR3 size: 15 residues. V gave up 3 bases and J gave up 10 bases; unmatched junction bases: 9. Germline V lookup: CDR1 SGDLS, CDR2 YYNGEE. In DNA form, the CDR3 reads TGTGCCAGCAGCGCGGGGACAGGGGGAATGGTTACCATATATTTT. It specifies CASSAGTGGMVTIYF.

The J gene is TRBJ2-2, the V gene TRBV4-3, with 7 bases fitting TRBD1. The CDR3 is 14 amino acids. The ends lost 3 bases at V and 3 bases at J; junction bases unmatched: 1. The germline gives CDR1 LGHNA, CDR2 YSLEER. This CDR3 reads CASSHTGDTGELFF. In nucleotides, the CDR3 is TGCGCCAGCAGCCACACAGGGGACACCGGGGAGCTGTTTTTT.

The V call is TRBV2, the J call TRBJ1-1; a weak D match, TRBD1 (5 bases). V gave up 8 bases and J gave up 4 bases, with 17 bases separating them. The CDR3 is made up of 14 amino acids. In germline, CDR1 is SNHLY, CDR2 FYNNEI. DNA of the CDR3: TGTGCCAGCCGCTATACAGGTCCGAGCACTGAAGCTTTCTTT. Amino acids: CASRYTGPSTEAFF.

The chain uses TRBV7-9 and TRBJ2-3; a possible D gene is TRBD1 (7 bases). With 7 bases removed from V and 5 bases from J, the gap between germline ends came to 16 bases. This CDR3 is 14 amino acids long. CDR1 and CDR2 from the germline V gene are SEHNR and FQNEAQ (reference sequence). CDR3 sequence reads: CASTRRGPGDTQYF. The CDR3 DNA reads TGTGCCAGCACTAGGAGGGGGCCCGGAGATACGCAGTATTTT. Drawing the rest from reference TRBV7-9 and TRBJ2-3, the complete variable domain is DTGVSQNPRHKITKRGQNVTFRCDPISEHNRLYWYRQTLGQGPEFLTYFQNEAQLEKSRLLSDRFSAERPKGSFSTLEIQRTEQGDSAMYLCASTRRGPGDTQYFGPGTRLTVL.

The chain carries TRBV29-1 and TRBJ1-1, with D perhaps TRBD1 (6 bases). The CDR3 runs to 14 residues. Trimming took off 5 bases at V and 6 bases at J, with 19 bases between the two ends. Per germline, CDR1 SQVTM and CDR2 ANQGSEA. The CDR3 DNA reads as TGCAGCGTTACCACGACAGGCAGGGTCCCTGAAGCTTTCTTT. It encodes CSVTTTGRVPEAFF.

The V and J genes are TRBV19 and TRBJ1-5; D is perhaps TRBD1 (5 bases). Trimming removed 8 bases at V and 5 bases at J, with 13 bases between. The CDR3 sequence is 13 residues long. Looked up from germline, CDR1 is LNHDA and CDR2 is SQIVND (reference sequence). CDR3 coding DNA: TGTGCCAGTTGGGGGGACTGGCATCAGCCCCAGCATTTT. This codes for CASWGDWHQPQHF.

This clone was counted between two and nine times. The J gene is TRBJ2-1, the V gene TRBV12-3 or TRBV12-4; TRBD2 might be the D (6 bases). This CDR3 contains 12 residues. V gave up 6 bases and J gave up 8 bases, with 11 bases separating them. The CDR3 bases are TGTGCCAGCAGCCCGACTAGTTATGAGCAGTTCTTC. Encoded protein: CASSPTSYEQFF.

V usage is TRBV19 and J usage is TRBJ1-2; 7 bases line up with TRBD1. The CDR3 is 13 residues long. V gave up 3 bases and J gave up 6 bases; unmatched junction bases: 4. In germline, CDR1 is LNHDA, CDR2 SQIVND (reference sequence). The DNA of the CDR3 is TGTGCCAGTAGTATCCCAACAGGGGATGGCTACACCTTC. This sequence encodes CASSIPTGDGYTF.

This rearrangement joins TRBV6-5 to TRBJ2-7; D gene uncertain. CDR1 is MNHEY, CDR2 SVGAGI, per germline. The V end lost 8 bases, the J end lost 2 bases, and 7 bases lay between the germline ends. The CDR3 is 11 residues long. In DNA form, the CDR3 reads TGTGCCAGCCACTCCCCCTACGAGCAGTACTTC. It yields the protein CASHSPYEQYF.

This chain links TRBV5-1 with TRBJ2-7; 11 bases align to TRBD1. V shed 6 bases and J 0 bases; nucleotides not matched to a gene: 8. Germline assignment: CDR1 SGHRS and CDR2 YFSETQ. This CDR3 comprises 16 residues. CDR3 bases: TGCGCCAGCACCAGGACAGGGGGCCCTATCTCCTACGAGCAGTACTTC. It codes for CASTRTGGPISYEQYF.

The J gene is TRBJ1-5, the V gene TRBV19; D is possibly TRBD1 (6 bases). The germline V gene encodes CDR1 LNHDA and CDR2 SQIVND (reference sequence). With 4 bases removed from V and 0 bases from J, the gap between germline ends came to 10 bases. The CDR3 covers 15 residues. CDR3 DNA: TGTGCCAGTAGTAGGGGGGGCTTTAGCAATCAGCCCCAGCATTTT. This codes for CASSRGGFSNQPQHF. Looking up the rest from reference TRBV19 and TRBJ1-5 gives the full variable domain: DGGITQSPKYLFRKEGQNVTLSCEQNLNHDAMYWYRQDPGQGLRLIYYSQIVNDFQKGDIAEGYSVSREKKESFPLTVTSAQKNPTAFYLCASSRGGFSNQPQHFGDGTRLSIL.

V gene TRBV4-2 combines with J gene TRBJ1-1, with D possibly matching TRBD1 (6 bases). The CDR3 extends over 16 amino acids. The ends were cut back, 1 base at V and 1 base at J, with 13 bases in the middle. Looked up from germline, CDR1 is LGHNA and CDR2 is YNFKEQ. CDR3: CASSQVSLQGNTEAFF. As DNA, the CDR3 is TGTGCCAGCAGCCAAGTAAGTTTACAGGGGAACACTGAAGCTTTCTTT.

This sequence joins TRBV28 and TRBJ1-6, with 9 positions matching TRBD1. The CDR3 totals 13 residues. With 9 bases clipped from V and 7 bases from J, the junction kept 4 bases outside the gene matches. Germline V gene data show CDR1 as MDHEN and CDR2 as SYDVKM. CDR3 residues: CASIDRGNSPLHF. The CDR3 nucleotides read TGTGCCAGTATAGACAGGGGGAATTCACCCCTCCACTTT. Full variable domain (rest looked up from reference TRBV28 and TRBJ1-6): DVKVTQSSRYLVKRTGEKVFLECVQDMDHENMFWYRQDPGLGLRLIYFSYDVKMKEKGDIPEGYSVSREKKERFSLILESASTNQTSMYLCASIDRGNSPLHFGNGTRLTVT.

In this sample, this clone turned up many times. This chain uses TRBV29-1 with TRBJ1-1; D uncertain. This CDR3 is 12 amino acids long. Trimming stripped 2 bases from V and 1 base from J, with 5 bases between. Germline loops: CDR1 SQVTM, CDR2 ANQGSEA. The CDR3 nucleotides are TGCAGCGTTGAATTACAGAACACTGAAGCTTTCTTT. As protein: CSVELQNTEAFF.

The V gene is TRBV4-2, the J gene TRBJ2-3; 7 positions agree with TRBD2. Germline V gives CDR1 LGHNA, CDR2 YNFKEQ. CDR3 length equals 14 residues. V trimming: 1 base; J trimming: 2 bases; junction bases outside the gene matches: 0. The CDR3 spells CASSQGLATDTQYF. Written as DNA, the CDR3 is TGTGCCAGCAGCCAAGGACTAGCCACAGATACGCAGTATTTT.